One and the same sample provided the 13 T cell receptor beta chains below, sequenced in a study of cytomegalovirus exposure and HLA in healthy donors. Vbeta (60) and Jbeta (13) primers were used in the PCR. Clones were sequenced by immunoSEQ multiplex PCR, and TCRdb holds only the in-frame ones, with some missing. The table lists 150,000 to 250,000 clones, around 80% of them singletons. Sequencing was done on a sample of PBMCs. The source of these receptors is a woman aged 25-40 years in good health and CMV-seropositive.

The V gene is TRBV29-1, the J gene TRBJ1-1; 10 positions match TRBD1. The CDR3 length is 13 residues. The germline V gene encodes CDR1 SQVTM and CDR2 ANQGSEA. The J segment lost 4 bases and the V segment lost 4 bases, leaving 3 bases of the junction unmatched. CDR3 nucleotides: TGCAGCGTTGGACAGGGGGCGCGCACTGAAGCTTTCTTT. Translating it yields CSVGQGARTEAFF. Complete variable domain (other parts from reference TRBV29-1 and TRBJ1-1): SAVISQKPSRDICQRGTSLTIQCQVDSQVTMMFWYRQQPGQSLTLIATANQGSEATYESGFVIDKFPISRPNLTFSTLTVSNMSPEDSSIYLCSVGQGARTEAFFGQGTRLTVV.

This CDR3 is CASSGGLAGPYEQYF. For the CDR3, the DNA is TGTGCCAGCAGTGGGGGACTAGCGGGACCCTACGAGCAGTACTTC. The chain recombines TRBV6-1 with TRBJ2-7; TRBD2 matches 13 bases. Per the germline V gene, CDR1 is MNHNS and CDR2 is SASEGT. Losses at the gene ends were 4 bases for V and 2 bases for J; bases not matched to a gene: 2. The CDR3 covers 15 residues.

CDR3 residues: CASSRGLGFVAENSYEQYF. The CDR3 region has the DNA TGCGCCAGCAGTCGGGGGTTGGGGTTCGTAGCGGAGAACTCCTACGAGCAGTACTTC. This chain connects TRBV23-1 to TRBJ2-7, with D perhaps TRBD2 (6 bases). TRBV23-1 is an open reading frame, and its role is uncertain. The CDR3 covers 19 residues. The ends were cut back, 4 bases at V and 0 bases at J, with 25 bases in the middle.

This chain connects TRBV5-1 to TRBJ2-7; 7 positions agree with TRBD1. Losses at the gene ends were 5 bases for V and 2 bases for J; bases not matched to a gene: 4. Germline V gene lookup returns CDR1 SGHRS and CDR2 YFSETQ. This CDR3 is built from 13 residues. The DNA for the CDR3 is TGCGCCAGCAGTTTTGGACAGGCCTACGAGCAGTACTTC. It translates to CASSFGQAYEQYF.

This clone showed up just a few times. This chain connects TRBV5-1 to TRBJ1-6, with D perhaps TRBD1 (6 bases). Trimming stripped 0 bases from V and 8 bases from J, with 12 bases between. Germline CDR1 and CDR2: SGHRS and YFSETQ. The CDR3 covers 15 residues. The CDR3 here is CASSLVGQRDSPLHF. DNA for the CDR3: TGCGCCAGCAGCTTGGTTGGACAGAGAGATTCACCCCTCCACTTT.

The rearrangement joins TRBV19 to TRBJ1-5, with TRBD1 matching 7 bases. Losses at the gene ends were 4 bases for V and 4 bases for J; bases not matched to a gene: 4. The CDR3 has 14 residues. The germline V gene has CDR1 LNHDA and CDR2 SQIVND (reference sequence). The CDR3 nucleotides are TGTGCCAGTAGTAGAGACAGGGCAAATCAGCCCCAGCATTTT. This codes for CASSRDRANQPQHF.

As to this clone: At the DNA level, this CDR3 is encoded by other sequences in the same sample as well. This chain links TRBV15 with TRBJ2-6; D gene ambiguous. CDR1 LNHNV and CDR2 YYDKDF come from the germline V gene (reference sequence). Trimming cost V 0 bases and J 0 bases, with 6 bases left between them. The CDR3 has 16 residues. CDR3 bases: TGTGCCACCAGCAGAGATCGGAGCTCTGGGGCCAACGTCCTGACTTTC. Protein sequence: CATSRDRSSGANVLTF.

This rearrangement joins TRBV6-5 to TRBJ2-7, with 8 bases lining up with TRBD1. After removal of 7 bases from V and 4 bases from J, the junction contained 12 bases not matched to a gene. Per the germline V gene, CDR1 is MNHEY and CDR2 is SVGAGI. The CDR3 covers 15 residues. CDR3 in DNA: TGTGCCAGCACCGTAAGGCAGGGGGCTATGTACGAGCAGTACTTC. This translates into CASTVRQGAMYEQYF.

V is TRBV11-2 and J is TRBJ2-7; the match to TRBD2 covers 10 bases. Germline lookup yields CDR1 SGHAT and CDR2 FQNNGV. The CDR3 runs 16 residues. Germline trimming cut 2 bases from V and 4 bases from J; bases unmatched to any gene: 8. Here the CDR3 DNA reads TGTGCCAGCAGCTTAAGAGCGGGAGGGCCCCGGTACGAGCAGTACTTC. Its translation is CASSLRAGGPRYEQYF. Combining the CDR3 with reference TRBV11-2 and TRBJ2-7 gives the whole variable domain EAGVAQSPRYKIIEKRQSVAFWCNPISGHATLYWYQQILGQGPKLLIQFQNNGVVDDSQLPKDRFSAERLKGVDSTLKIQPAKLEDSAVYLCASSLRAGGPRYEQYFGPGTRLTVT.

The chain couples TRBV6-5 to TRBJ1-3, with D possibly TRBD1 on 6 matching bases. The CDR3 has 14 amino acids. V was cut by 6 bases and J by 3 bases, with 12 bases left in between. Germline assignment: CDR1 MNHEY and CDR2 SVGAGI. The CDR3 DNA is TGTGCCAGCAGCCCTGGGGGCGGTGGAAACACCATATATTTT. Its translation: CASSPGGGGNTIYF.

The chain joins TRBV4-3 to TRBJ2-1, with 8 bases aligning to TRBD2. V shed 0 bases, J shed 7 bases, and the junction held 17 bases outside the gene matches. Germline CDR1 is LGHNA and CDR2 is YSLEER. CDR3 length equals 19 residues. CDR3 region: CASSQDWVGAGGELNEQFF. The CDR3 DNA follows: TGCGCCAGCAGCCAAGATTGGGTTGGGGCGGGAGGTGAGTTGAATGAGCAGTTCTTC.

CDR3 nucleotide sequence: TGTGCCAGCAGGCGCGGGCGGGGATCATCCGGGGAGCTGTTTTTT. Its translation: CASRRGRGSSGELFF. This chain connects TRBV9 to TRBJ2-2, with D possibly matching TRBD2 (6 bases). Trimming stripped 5 bases from V and 6 bases from J, with 17 bases between. CDR1 is SGDLS, CDR2 YYNGEE, per germline. The CDR3 length is 15 residues.

In regard to this clone: This specimen includes other DNA sequences encoding the same CDR3. The J gene is TRBJ2-1, the V gene TRBV5-1, with 8 nucleotides matching TRBD2. The CDR3 has 15 amino acids. Germline CDR1 and CDR2: SGHRS and YFSETQ. Trimming took 0 bases from V and 3 from J; bases not matched to a gene: 2. In DNA, the CDR3 is TGCGCCAGCAGCTTGGCGAGCGGGGGCTACAATGAGCAGTTCTTC. Amino acids: CASSLASGGYNEQFF.